This T cell receptor beta chain comes out of a study of T cells in Graves' hyperthyroidism and ophthalmopathy. Study results and caveats: In validation, the model predicted ophthalmopathy. These predictions came a median about 6.8 months before onset. Ophthalmopathy and stable hyperthyroidism were told apart by a 13 V-J model.

As for this clonotype: Its antigen remains unknown.

The PBMCs had their origin in 8.5 to 10 ml of fresh peripheral blood. Researchers amplified the TCR beta CDR3 regions from RNA transcripts. The HTBI primer set served for first-round RT-PCR of the TCR CDR3. TCRdb reanalysed the multiplex PCR reads using MiXCR and keeps one entry per CDR3 protein. The sample records 700,000 or so distinct CDR3 sequences, about a sixth being singletons. The sequence was collected from a man younger than 35 with Graves' hyperthyroidism. Material: blood.

This CDR3 is CASSKKTLGPGTEAFF. The CDR3 region has the DNA TGTGCCAGCAGTAAGAAAACACTGGGACCAGGAACTGAAGCTTTCTTT. J is TRBJ1-1 and V is TRBV6-1, with a possible D match to TRBD1 (5 bases). Germline CDR1 is MNHNS and CDR2 is SASEGT. The length of the CDR3 is 16 residues. The V end was cut by 5 bases, the J end by 5 bases, with 21 bases between.